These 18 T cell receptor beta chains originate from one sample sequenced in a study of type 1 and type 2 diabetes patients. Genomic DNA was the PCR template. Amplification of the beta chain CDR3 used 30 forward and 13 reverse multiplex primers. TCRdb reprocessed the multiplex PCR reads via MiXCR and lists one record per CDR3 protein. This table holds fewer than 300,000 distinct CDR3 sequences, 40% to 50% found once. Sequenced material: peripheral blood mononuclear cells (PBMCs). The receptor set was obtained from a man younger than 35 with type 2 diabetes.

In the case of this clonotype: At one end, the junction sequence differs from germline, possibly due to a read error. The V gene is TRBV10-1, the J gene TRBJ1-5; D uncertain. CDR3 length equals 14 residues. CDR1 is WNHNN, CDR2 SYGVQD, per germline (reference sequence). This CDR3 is CACSEPIPYQPQHF. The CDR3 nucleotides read TGCGCCTGCAGTGAGCCTATACCCTATCAGCCCCAGCATTTT.

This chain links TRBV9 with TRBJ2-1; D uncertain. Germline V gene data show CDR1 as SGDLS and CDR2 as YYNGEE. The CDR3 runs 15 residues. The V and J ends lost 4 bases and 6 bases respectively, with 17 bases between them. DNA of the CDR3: TGTGCCAGCAGCCCCTCTCTCCCTCCGGGCAATGAGCAGTTCTTC. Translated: CASSPSLPPGNEQFF.

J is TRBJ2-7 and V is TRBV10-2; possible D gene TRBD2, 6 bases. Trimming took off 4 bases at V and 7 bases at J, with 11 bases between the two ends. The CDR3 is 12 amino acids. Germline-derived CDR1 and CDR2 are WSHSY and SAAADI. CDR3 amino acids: CASSGRGREQYF. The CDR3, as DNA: TGCGCCAGCAGTGGGCGGGGAAGAGAGCAGTACTTC.

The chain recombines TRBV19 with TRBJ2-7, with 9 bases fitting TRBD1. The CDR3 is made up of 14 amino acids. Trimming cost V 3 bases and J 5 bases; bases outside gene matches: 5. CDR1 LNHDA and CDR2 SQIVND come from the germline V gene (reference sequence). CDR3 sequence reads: CASSMGTGKDEQYF. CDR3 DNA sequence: TGTGCCAGTAGTATGGGGACAGGGAAGGACGAGCAGTACTTC.

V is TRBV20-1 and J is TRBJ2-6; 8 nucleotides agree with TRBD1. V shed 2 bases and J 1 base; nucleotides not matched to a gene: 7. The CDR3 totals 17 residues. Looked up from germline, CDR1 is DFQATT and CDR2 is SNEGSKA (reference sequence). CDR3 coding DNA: TGCAGTGCTAGAAGGGCAGGGGGCAGATCTGGGGCCAACGTCCTGACTTTC. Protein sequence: CSARRAGGRSGANVLTF.

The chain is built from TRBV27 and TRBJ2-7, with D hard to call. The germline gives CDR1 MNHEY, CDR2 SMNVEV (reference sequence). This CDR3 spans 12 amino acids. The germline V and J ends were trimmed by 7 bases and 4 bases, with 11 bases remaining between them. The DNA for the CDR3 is TGTGCCAGCAAGAGCCGGGCGTACGAGCAGTACTTC. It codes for CASKSRAYEQYF.

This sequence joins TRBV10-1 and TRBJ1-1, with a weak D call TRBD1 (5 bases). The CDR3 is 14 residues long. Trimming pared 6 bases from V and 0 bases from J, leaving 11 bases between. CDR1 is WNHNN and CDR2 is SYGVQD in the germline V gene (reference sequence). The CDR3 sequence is CASSRAGMNTEAFF. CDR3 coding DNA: TGCGCCAGCAGCCGGGCAGGGATGAACACTGAAGCTTTCTTT.

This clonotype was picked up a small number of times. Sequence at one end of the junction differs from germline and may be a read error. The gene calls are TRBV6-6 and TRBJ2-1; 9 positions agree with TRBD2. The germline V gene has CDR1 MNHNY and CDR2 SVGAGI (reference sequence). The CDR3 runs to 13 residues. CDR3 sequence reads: CAISEAGGSEQFF. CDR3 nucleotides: TGTGCCATCAGTGAGGCGGGAGGGTCGGAGCAGTTCTTC.

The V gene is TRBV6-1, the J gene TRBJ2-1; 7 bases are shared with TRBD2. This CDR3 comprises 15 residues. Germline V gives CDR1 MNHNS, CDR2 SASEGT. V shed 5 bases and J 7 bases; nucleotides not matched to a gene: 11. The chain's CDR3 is CASSPHGGGQNEQFF. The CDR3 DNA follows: TGTGCCAGCAGTCCTCACGGGGGAGGGCAAAATGAGCAGTTCTTC.

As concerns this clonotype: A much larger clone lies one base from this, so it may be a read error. CDR3: CARSSLMNTEAFF. DNA of the CDR3: TGTGCCCGGTCTAGTTTAATGAACACTGAAGCTTTCTTT. This rearrangement joins TRBV30 to TRBJ1-1; D unclear. The CDR3 runs 13 residues. CDR1 GTSNPN and CDR2 SVGIG come from the germline V gene (reference sequence). The ends were cut back, 8 bases at V and 0 bases at J, with 13 bases in the middle. Full variable domain (outside the CDR3, taken from reference TRBV30 and TRBJ1-1): SQTIHQWPATLVQPVGSPLSLECTVEGTSNPNLYWYRQAAGRGLQLLFYSVGIGQISSEVPQNLSASRPQDRQFILSSKKLLLSDSGFYLCARSSLMNTEAFFGQGTRLTVV.

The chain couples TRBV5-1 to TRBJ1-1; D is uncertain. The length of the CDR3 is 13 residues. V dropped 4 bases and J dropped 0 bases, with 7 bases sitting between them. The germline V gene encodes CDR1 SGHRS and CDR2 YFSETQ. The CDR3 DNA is TGCGCCAGCAGCGCGACCATGAACACTGAAGCTTTCTTT. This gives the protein CASSATMNTEAFF.

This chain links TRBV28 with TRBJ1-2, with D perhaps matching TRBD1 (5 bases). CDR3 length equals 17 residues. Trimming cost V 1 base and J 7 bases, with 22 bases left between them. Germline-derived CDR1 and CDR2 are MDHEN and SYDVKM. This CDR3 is CASSLYSGRGRVSGYTF. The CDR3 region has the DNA TGTGCCAGCAGTTTATACTCGGGGCGGGGCAGGGTATCTGGCTACACCTTC.

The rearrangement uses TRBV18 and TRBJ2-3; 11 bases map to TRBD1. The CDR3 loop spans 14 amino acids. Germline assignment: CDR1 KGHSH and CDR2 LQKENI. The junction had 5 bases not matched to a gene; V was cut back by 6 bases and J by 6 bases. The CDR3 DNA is TGTGCCAGCTCTGTCCGGGACAGGGGGGATACGCAGTATTTT. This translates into CASSVRDRGDTQYF.

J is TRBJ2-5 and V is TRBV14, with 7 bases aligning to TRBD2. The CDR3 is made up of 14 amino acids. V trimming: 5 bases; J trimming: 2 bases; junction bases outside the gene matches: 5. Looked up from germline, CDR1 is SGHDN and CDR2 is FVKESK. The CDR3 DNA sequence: TGTGCCAGCAGCGTCGGGGGGACTCAAGAGACCCAGTACTTC. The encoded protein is CASSVGGTQETQYF. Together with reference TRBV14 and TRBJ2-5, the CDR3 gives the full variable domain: EAGVTQFPSHSVIEKGQTVTLRCDPISGHDNLYWYRRVMGKEIKFLLHFVKESKQDESGMPNNRFLAERTGGTYSTLKVQPAELEDSGVYFCASSVGGTQETQYFGPGTRLLVL.

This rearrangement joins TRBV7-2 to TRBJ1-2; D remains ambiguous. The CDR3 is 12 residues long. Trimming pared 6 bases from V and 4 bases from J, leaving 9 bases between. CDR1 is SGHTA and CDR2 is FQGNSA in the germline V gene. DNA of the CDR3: TGTGCCAGCAGTTTCCTACTCTATGGCTACACCTTC. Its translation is CASSFLLYGYTF.

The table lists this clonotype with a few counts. Here the CDR3 reads CASSYRDRGYGYTF. The CDR3 nucleotides are TGTGCCAGCAGTTACCGGGACAGGGGCTATGGCTACACCTTC. The gene calls are TRBV6-6 and TRBJ1-2, with 10 bases identical to TRBD1. J gave up 4 bases and V 2 bases, and 1 base lay outside the gene matches. Germline V gene data show CDR1 as MNHNY and CDR2 as SVGAGI (reference sequence). The CDR3 is 14 residues long.

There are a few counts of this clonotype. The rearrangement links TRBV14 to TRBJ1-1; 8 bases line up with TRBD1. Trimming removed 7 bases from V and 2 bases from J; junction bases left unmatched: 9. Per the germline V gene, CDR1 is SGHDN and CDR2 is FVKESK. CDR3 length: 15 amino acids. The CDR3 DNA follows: TGTGCCAGCATAATACCCGGGACAGGCAACACTGAAGCTTTCTTT. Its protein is CASIIPGTGNTEAFF.

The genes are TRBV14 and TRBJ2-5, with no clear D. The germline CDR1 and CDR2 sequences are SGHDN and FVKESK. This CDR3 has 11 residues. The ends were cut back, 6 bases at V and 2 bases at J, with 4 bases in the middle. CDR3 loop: CASRLQETQYF. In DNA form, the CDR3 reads TGTGCCAGCAGACTGCAAGAGACCCAGTACTTC.